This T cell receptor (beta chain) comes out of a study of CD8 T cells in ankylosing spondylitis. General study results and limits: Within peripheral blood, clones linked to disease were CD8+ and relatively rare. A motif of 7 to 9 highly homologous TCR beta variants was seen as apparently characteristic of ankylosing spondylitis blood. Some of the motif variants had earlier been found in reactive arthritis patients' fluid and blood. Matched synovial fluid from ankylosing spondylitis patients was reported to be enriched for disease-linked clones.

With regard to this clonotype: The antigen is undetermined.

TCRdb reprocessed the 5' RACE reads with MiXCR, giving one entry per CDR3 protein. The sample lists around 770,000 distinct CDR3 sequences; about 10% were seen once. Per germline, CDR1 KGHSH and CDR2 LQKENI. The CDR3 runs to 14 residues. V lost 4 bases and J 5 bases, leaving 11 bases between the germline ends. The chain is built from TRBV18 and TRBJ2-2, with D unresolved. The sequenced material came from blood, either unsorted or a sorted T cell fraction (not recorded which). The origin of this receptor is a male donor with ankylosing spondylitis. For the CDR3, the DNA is TGTGCCAGCTCACGGCCAGCCAGAACCGGGGAGCTGTTTTTT. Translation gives CASSRPARTGELFF.